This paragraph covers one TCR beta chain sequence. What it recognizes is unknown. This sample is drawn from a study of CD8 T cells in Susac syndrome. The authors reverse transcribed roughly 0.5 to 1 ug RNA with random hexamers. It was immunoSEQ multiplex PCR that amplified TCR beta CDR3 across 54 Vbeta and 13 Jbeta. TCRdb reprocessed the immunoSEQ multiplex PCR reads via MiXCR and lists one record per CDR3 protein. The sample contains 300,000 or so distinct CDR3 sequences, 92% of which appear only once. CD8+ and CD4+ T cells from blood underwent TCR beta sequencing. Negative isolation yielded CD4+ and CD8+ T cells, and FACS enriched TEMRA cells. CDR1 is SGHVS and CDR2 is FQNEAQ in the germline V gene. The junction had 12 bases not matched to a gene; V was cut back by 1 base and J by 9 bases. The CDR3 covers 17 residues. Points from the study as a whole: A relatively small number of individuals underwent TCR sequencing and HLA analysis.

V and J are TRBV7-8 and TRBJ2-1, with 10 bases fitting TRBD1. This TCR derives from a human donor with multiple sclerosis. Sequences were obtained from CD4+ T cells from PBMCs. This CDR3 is CASSLGLDRGRRSEQFF. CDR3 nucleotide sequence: TGTGCCAGCAGCTTAGGCCTAGACAGGGGGCGTAGGAGTGAGCAGTTCTTC.